This T cell receptor (beta chain) was recorded in a study of CD8 T cells in Susac syndrome. About the study: At blood draw, Susac syndrome patients were therapy-naive, on corticosteroids, or on intravenous immunoglobulin alone.

CDR3 size: 14 residues. V was cut by 5 bases and J by 4 bases, with 14 bases left in between. Random hexamers primed reverse transcription of about 0.5 to 1 ug RNA. One entry per CDR3 protein results from TCRdb running MiXCR on the immunoSEQ multiplex PCR reads. The data contain some 250,000 distinct CDR3 sequences, 90% to 97% of them singletons. From blood CD8+ and CD4+ T cells, TCR beta sequences were generated. The CD8+ and CD4+ T cells were isolated magnetically using a negative isolation approach, whereas the TEMRA cells were enriched by FACS. The sample taken for sequencing was CD4+ T cells from PBMCs. The clonotype was recovered from a human donor with Susac syndrome. The chain links TRBV12-3 or TRBV12-4 to TRBJ1-2, with D possibly being TRBD1 (6 bases). CDR3 region: CASSLVGAFYGYTF. The CDR3 region has the DNA TGTGCCAGCAGTCTTGTGGGGGCGTTCTATGGCTACACCTTC.